These 17 T cell receptor beta chains share one sample of origin, sequenced in a study of cytomegalovirus exposure and HLA in healthy donors. Primers: 60 Vbeta forward and 13 Jbeta reverse. Clones were read by immunoSEQ multiplex PCR, and TCRdb kept only the in-frame ones, dropping some. The repertoire includes 98,000 or so clones, over 60% of them detected once, and roughly 8% sits in the top ten. The sample was PBMCs. These TCRs come from a human donor in good health.

The chain uses TRBV7-6 and TRBJ2-3; D not resolved. With 2 bases removed from V and 5 bases from J, the gap between germline ends came to 14 bases. CDR3 size: 15 residues. CDR1 is SGHVS and CDR2 is FNYEAQ in the germline V gene. CDR3 in amino acids: CASSLRSGIGDTQYF. CDR3 nucleotide sequence: TGTGCCAGCAGCTTAAGGTCAGGCATTGGAGATACGCAGTATTTT.

The rearrangement joins TRBV18 to TRBJ1-1; the D gene is possibly TRBD1 (5 bases). Germline V gives CDR1 KGHSH, CDR2 LQKENI. There are 19 residues in the CDR3. Trimming cost V 2 bases and J 3 bases, with 25 bases left between them. CDR3 protein: CASSPDRDSFFTLDTEAFF. The CDR3 nucleotides read TGTGCCAGCTCACCAGACCGGGACTCCTTCTTCACGCTGGACACTGAAGCTTTCTTT. The full variable domain, rest sourced from reference TRBV18 and TRBJ1-1, is NAGVMQNPRHLVRRRGQEARLRCSPMKGHSHVYWYRQLPEEGLKFMVYLQKENIIDESGMPKERFSAEFPKEGPSILRIQQVVRGDSAAYFCASSPDRDSFFTLDTEAFFGQGTRLTVV.

CDR3 protein: CASSQDPGQGTDTQYF. CDR3 sequence (DNA): TGCGCCAGCAGCCAAGATCCGGGACAGGGCACAGATACGCAGTATTTT. This chain connects TRBV4-3 to TRBJ2-3, with TRBD1 matching 8 bases. There are 16 residues in the CDR3. V was clipped by 0 bases and J by 1 base; unmatched bases: 3. From germline, CDR1 is LGHNA and CDR2 YSLEER.

This clone was found once. This sequence joins TRBV30 and TRBJ1-4, with no clear D. The germline CDR1 and CDR2 sequences are GTSNPN and SVGIG (reference sequence). Trimming cost V 2 bases and J 8 bases, with 12 bases left between them. CDR3 length: 13 amino acids. In DNA, the CDR3 is TGTGCCTGGAGTAGCGAGATTTCGGAAAAACTGTTTTTT. It codes for CAWSSEISEKLFF.

This clone was counted only a few times. The gene calls are TRBV19 and TRBJ2-4; 10 bases fit TRBD2. The germline gives CDR1 LNHDA, CDR2 SQIVND (reference sequence). V was clipped by 5 bases and J by 9 bases; unmatched bases: 13. This CDR3 is 16 amino acids long. CDR3 DNA sequence: TGTGCCAGTAGTCGTAAAGCCGGGACTAGCGATATCATTCAGTACTTC. It yields the protein CASSRKAGTSDIIQYF. Filled out from reference TRBV19 and TRBJ2-4, the complete variable domain reads DGGITQSPKYLFRKEGQNVTLSCEQNLNHDAMYWYRQDPGQGLRLIYYSQIVNDFQKGDIAEGYSVSREKKESFPLTVTSAQKNPTAFYLCASSRKAGTSDIIQYFGAGTRLSVL.

The chain has TRBV11-2 and TRBJ1-5, with D maybe TRBD1 (6 bases). Germline values: CDR1 SGHAT, CDR2 FQNNGV. V was pared by 1 base and J by 3 bases, with 13 bases between. The CDR3 loop spans 16 amino acids. The CDR3, as DNA: TGTGCCAGCAGCTTAGCAGGGTCAGGGGACAATCAGCCCCAGCATTTT. This codes for CASSLAGSGDNQPQHF.

This chain joins TRBV5-1 and TRBJ2-3, with D perhaps matching TRBD2 (5 bases). Trimming shortened V by 0 bases and J by 0 bases, and 14 bases separated the two germline ends. CDR1 is SGHRS, CDR2 YFSETQ, per germline. The CDR3 is 17 amino acids. Here the CDR3 DNA reads TGCGCCAGCAGCTTGGGACTATCAGGCTTTAGCACAGATACGCAGTATTTT. Translating gives CASSLGLSGFSTDTQYF.

The chain joins TRBV7-9 to TRBJ2-5, with 7 bases identical to TRBD1. V lost 6 bases, J lost 2 bases, and 6 bases stayed unmatched. From germline, CDR1 is SEHNR and CDR2 FQNEAQ (reference sequence). The CDR3 covers 14 residues. For the CDR3, the DNA is TGTGCCAGCAGAGTAGAGGGACAGCAAGAGACCCAGTACTTC. Translating it yields CASRVEGQQETQYF. The full variable domain, in which reference TRBV7-9 and TRBJ2-5 provide the parts outside the CDR3, is DTGVSQNPRHKITKRGQNVTFRCDPISEHNRLYWYRQTLGQGPEFLTYFQNEAQLEKSRLLSDRFSAERPKGSFSTLEIQRTEQGDSAMYLCASRVEGQQETQYFGPGTRLLVL.

V gene TRBV5-1 combines with J gene TRBJ2-7; 8 bases are a match to TRBD1. CDR1 is SGHRS, CDR2 YFSETQ, per germline. Unmatched junction bases numbered 6, after V lost 4 bases and J lost 3 bases. The CDR3 is made up of 14 amino acids. The CDR3 region is CASSPRTGNYEQYF. Here the CDR3 DNA reads TGCGCCAGCAGCCCAAGGACAGGGAACTACGAGCAGTACTTC. Together with reference TRBV5-1 and TRBJ2-7, the CDR3 gives the full variable domain: KAGVTQTPRYLIKTRGQQVTLSCSPISGHRSVSWYQQTPGQGLQFLFEYFSETQRNKGNFPGRFSGRQFSNSRSEMNVSTLELGDSALYLCASSPRTGNYEQYFGPGTRLTVT.

This chain connects TRBV7-9 to TRBJ2-4; D remains unclear. Between the trimmed V and J ends, which lost 3 bases and 0 bases, there was a span of 9 bases. The CDR3 covers 15 residues. CDR1 and CDR2 (germline): SEHNR, FQNEAQ (reference sequence). The CDR3 protein is CASSFGPLAKNIQYF. The CDR3 DNA is TGTGCCAGCAGCTTTGGGCCTCTAGCCAAAAACATTCAGTACTTC.

This chain uses TRBV11-3 with TRBJ2-3; D uncertain. Germline loops: CDR1 SGHNT, CDR2 YENEEA. Deletions cut 1 base from V and 3 bases from J, with 5 bases between. The CDR3 runs 13 residues. The DNA of the CDR3 is TGTGCCAGCAGCTTAGCCGGGACAGATACGCAGTATTTT. As protein: CASSLAGTDTQYF.

The chain joins TRBV4-1 to TRBJ2-2; 8 bases fit TRBD1. CDR1 is MGHRA and CDR2 is YSYEKL in the germline V gene. This CDR3 is 16 amino acids long. The trim removed 5 bases at V and 8 bases at J, leaving 13 bases unmatched. The CDR3 bases are TGCGCCAGCAGCAGGGTGCAGGGGGCGAACCCTGGGGAGCTGTTTTTT. Residues: CASSRVQGANPGELFF.

The chain has TRBV6-6 and TRBJ2-5, with a weak D call TRBD1 (6 bases). The CDR3 is made up of 15 amino acids. The V gene's germline CDR1 is MNHNY and CDR2 SVGAGI (reference sequence). The V gene lost 2 bases and the J gene lost 2 bases, with 12 bases spanning the gap. Written as DNA, the CDR3 is TGTGCCAGCAGTTACGAAGGGGGTCGACAAGAGACCCAGTACTTC. Its translation: CASSYEGGRQETQYF.

The chain carries TRBV5-5 and TRBJ1-2; D is unclear. This CDR3 is built from 15 residues. Germline-derived CDR1 and CDR2 are SGHKS and YYEKEE (reference sequence). V dropped 4 bases and J dropped 2 bases, with 15 bases sitting between them. The DNA for the CDR3 is TGTGCCAGCAGCAACGAACTCAGGAGGAACTATGGCTACACCTTC. Encoded protein: CASSNELRRNYGYTF.

J is TRBJ1-4 and V is TRBV27, with 9 bases that match TRBD1. From germline, CDR1 is MNHEY and CDR2 SMNVEV (reference sequence). The length of the CDR3 is 14 residues. V dropped 6 bases and J dropped 16; count of bases not matched to a gene: 15. This chain's CDR3 is CASRPGQGSLIPFF. CDR3 DNA: TGTGCCAGCAGACCGGGACAGGGTAGTCTAATTCCGTTTTTT.

The chain employs TRBV15 and TRBJ2-1, with D possibly being TRBD2 (6 bases). The germline V gene has CDR1 LNHNV and CDR2 YYDKDF (reference sequence). The germline V and J ends were trimmed by 1 base and 0 bases, with 25 bases remaining between them. There are 21 residues in the CDR3. CDR3 residues: CATSRGDRPGEALSSYNEQFF. The CDR3 DNA is TGTGCCACCAGCAGAGGGGATCGCCCCGGGGAGGCCCTCAGCTCCTACAATGAGCAGTTCTTC.

In its sample, this clone was seen a few times. CDR3 DNA: TGTGCCAGCAGCTTAGCGGGGAGAAAACAAGAGACCCAGTACTTC. It yields the protein CASSLAGRKQETQYF. The V call is TRBV13, the J call TRBJ2-5; D is perhaps TRBD2 (5 bases). Germline CDR1 reads PRHDT; CDR2 reads FYEKMQ (reference sequence). This CDR3 comprises 15 residues. V was pared by 1 base and J by 2 bases, with 11 bases between.